The rows below give T cell receptor beta chains drawn from one sample of a study of T-cell memory formation after mild COVID-19. In TCRdb, the 5' RACE reads were re-called with MiXCR into one record per CDR3 protein. Among about 560,000 distinct CDR3 sequences listed, less than 25% were seen once. The material sequenced was PBMCs or a T cell subset sorted from them (not recorded which). These receptors were taken from an adult woman who had mild COVID-19 (a few samples of this study predate the infection). Cell type and time point are not known. The CDR3 runs from the conserved cysteine through the conserved F or W. Each record gives: CDR3 length, J gene, V gene, clone size, CDR3 protein. Only part of the rows carry a size: once, few, many, or a class if the clone is expanded.

14 TRBJ1-5 TRBV24-1 few CATSDFREQGAQHF
15 TRBJ2-3 TRBV4-1 few CASSQVSGRADTQYF
16 TRBJ1-1 TRBV7-3 - CASSLTFQGLRKGAFF
13 TRBJ1-4 TRBV20-1 few CSARAGLDEKLFF
13 TRBJ2-5 TRBV5-1 - CASSRQDRGTQYF
19 TRBJ2-7 TRBV27 - CASSPGGGTSGISSYEQYF
14 TRBJ2-5 TRBV6-5 - CASTPFSGQETQYF
15 TRBJ2-3 TRBV7-2 - CASSPDREERRRQYF
13 TRBJ2-3 TRBV5-1 few CASSQGAGDTQYF
14 TRBJ2-5 TRBV15 few CATSTGRAAETQYF
12 TRBJ2-7 TRBV6-5 - CASSFEGFEQYF
13 TRBJ2-7 TRBV12-3/TRBV12-4 few CASSTAGGYEQYF
16 TRBJ2-1 TRBV4-1 few CASSHRLAGGQNEQFF